This T cell receptor beta chain was recovered during a study of blood T cells in healthy people across ages. V was pared by 6 bases and J by 11 bases, with 15 bases of the junction left unmatched. This CDR3 region has 15 residues. This clonotype was observed many times. Its specificity is not known. This may be a read error, as it is one base from a much larger clone. Findings and limits, study-wide: Significant beta diversity loss was already apparent by age approximately 40, declining roughly linearly.

Primers used in a second PCR of about 6 to 11 cycles were a sample-barcoded 5' primer and a J-beta primer mix. There were at least 3 million CDR3-containing paired-end reads obtained from each sample. TCRdb processed the 5' RACE reads anew with MiXCR; each CDR3 protein has one entry. The sample consists of hundreds of thousands of distinct CDR3 sequences, about 28% of them appearing once. Sequences were obtained from blood. This TCR was recovered from a woman older than 75 in good health. The rearrangement uses TRBV12-3 or TRBV12-4 and TRBJ2-5; 10 nucleotides align to TRBD2. CDR3 amino acids: CASSRAGGPVDEQYF. DNA of the CDR3: TGTGCCAGCAGCCGAGCGGGGGGGCCGGTCGATGAGCAGTACTTC.